This T cell receptor (beta chain) was retrieved from a study of identical twins. Per germline, CDR1 SGHRS and CDR2 YFSETQ. The CDR3 has 15 residues. The V gene lost 5 bases and the J gene lost 1 base, with 12 bases spanning the gap. A single count supports this clonotype. Its antigen is currently unknown. TCRdb passed the 5' RACE reads through MiXCR, listing each CDR3 protein once. The sample contains about 690,000 distinct CDR3 sequences, 5.5% to 7.5% of which appear only once. Findings of the study overall: The study based its conclusions on cross-sectional statistical analysis and did not follow the same donors. Out-of-frame alpha sequences common to twins were enriched for low generation probability. High-abundance cord blood beta clonotypes had fewer insertions; memory repertoires showed none. Invariant MAIT and iNKT cells may have partly biased zero-insertion analyses.

Specimen: naive T cells sorted from blood. This chain links TRBV5-1 with TRBJ2-2; TRBD2 might be the D (5 bases). This receptor was taken from a man aged 18 to 30 in good health. The CDR3 reads CASSREVRNTGELFF. In nucleotides, the CDR3 is TGCGCCAGCAGTCGGGAAGTTAGGAACACCGGGGAGCTGTTTTTT.